These T cell receptor beta chains were read from a single sample in a study of OX40 agonist ivuxolimab in advanced cancers. Assay used: immunoSEQ multiplex PCR; TCRdb lists only in-frame clones, some missing. Among roughly 60,000 clones listed, approximately 86% were seen once. This material consisted of CD4+ or CD8+ T cells sorted from blood, taken in a trial of the OX40 agonist ivuxolimab. The receptors come from an adult with an advanced solid tumor such as melanoma, head and neck, liver or kidney cancer. CDR3s include the opening cysteine and the closing phenylalanine or tryptophan. A D gene is named only where the DNA matches it firmly. Size is stated for part of the rows, as once, few or many counts, or as a class when the clone is expanded.

v_call: TRBV4-1
d_call: .
j_call: TRBJ1-3
cdr3_length: 15
clone_size: .
cdr3_nt: TGCGCCAGCAGCCAAGCGTACGTACCTGGAAACACCATATATTTT
cdr3_aa: CASSQAYVPGNTIYF

v_call: TRBV7-2
d_call: .
j_call: TRBJ1-6
cdr3_length: 14
clone_size: .
cdr3_nt: TGTGCCAGTAATCAAGGGTCTTTCGGTTCACCCCTCCACTTT
cdr3_aa: CASNQGSFGSPLHF

v_call: TRBV11-3
d_call: .
j_call: TRBJ2-3
cdr3_length: 16
clone_size: .
cdr3_nt: TGTGCCAGCAGTCCCTTTCAGGGGGGCTTCACAGATACGCAGTATTTT
cdr3_aa: CASSPFQGGFTDTQYF

v_call: TRBV5-1
d_call: .
j_call: TRBJ2-7
cdr3_length: 12
clone_size: .
cdr3_nt: TGCGCCAGCAGCTTGGAGGGGAGGGAGCAGTACTTC
cdr3_aa: CASSLEGREQYF

v_call: TRBV2
d_call: TRBD1
j_call: TRBJ1-5
cdr3_length: 15
clone_size: .
cdr3_nt: TGTGCCAGCATGAAAGGGGGCCTGGGCAATCAGCCCCAGCATTTT
cdr3_aa: CASMKGGLGNQPQHF

v_call: TRBV20-1
d_call: .
j_call: TRBJ1-1
cdr3_length: 11
clone_size: .
cdr3_nt: TGCAGTGCCACTCGGTCTACTGAAGCTTTCTTT
cdr3_aa: CSATRSTEAFF

v_call: TRBV9
d_call: .
j_call: TRBJ1-5
cdr3_length: 14
clone_size: .
cdr3_nt: TGTGCCAGCAGCGTAGAGGAAGGGTACCAGCCCCAGCATTTT
cdr3_aa: CASSVEEGYQPQHF

v_call: TRBV7-2
d_call: .
j_call: TRBJ2-5
cdr3_length: 16
clone_size: .
cdr3_nt: TGTGCCAGCAGCCCTCGGAACCTAGCGATACAAGAGACCCAGTACTTC
cdr3_aa: CASSPRNLAIQETQYF

v_call: TRBV7-9
d_call: TRBD1
j_call: TRBJ1-2
cdr3_length: 14
clone_size: .
cdr3_nt: TGTGCCAGCAGCCCAGGACAGGGTGACTATGGCTACACCTTC
cdr3_aa: CASSPGQGDYGYTF

v_call: TRBV11-3
d_call: TRBD1
j_call: TRBJ1-1
cdr3_length: 15
clone_size: .
cdr3_nt: TGTGCCAGCAGCTACACCCAAACTGAGGGGGCGAGGGCTTTCTTT
cdr3_aa: CASSYTQTEGARAFF

v_call: TRBV6-5
d_call: TRBD2
j_call: TRBJ2-6
cdr3_length: 15
clone_size: .
cdr3_nt: TGTGCCAGCACCGACCGGGGGGCTGGGGCCAACGTCCTGACTTTC
cdr3_aa: CASTDRGAGANVLTF

v_call: TRBV29-1
d_call: .
j_call: TRBJ2-2
cdr3_length: 13
clone_size: few
cdr3_nt: TGCAGCGGGAGCGCCGGCGGAACCGGGGAGCTGTTTTTT
cdr3_aa: CSGSAGGTGELFF

v_call: TRBV5-6
d_call: .
j_call: TRBJ2-5
cdr3_length: 15
clone_size: .
cdr3_nt: TGTGCCAGCAGCTTTGGGGCCTCCTTCCAAGAGACCCAGTACTTC
cdr3_aa: CASSFGASFQETQYF

v_call: TRBV28
d_call: .
j_call: TRBJ2-7
cdr3_length: 13
clone_size: .
cdr3_nt: TGTGCCAGCAGTCCCCCGCCCCTGTACGAGCAGTACTTC
cdr3_aa: CASSPPPLYEQYF

v_call: TRBV5-4
d_call: .
j_call: TRBJ2-6
cdr3_length: 16
clone_size: .
cdr3_nt: TGTGCCAGCAGCTTGGGAGGGGGTTCTTTGGCCAACGTCCTGACTTTC
cdr3_aa: CASSLGGGSLANVLTF

v_call: TRBV7-2
d_call: .
j_call: TRBJ2-3
cdr3_length: 12
clone_size: .
cdr3_nt: TGTGCCAGCAGCCGCCAGGGTGCTACGCAGTATTTT
cdr3_aa: CASSRQGATQYF

v_call: TRBV6-1
d_call: .
j_call: TRBJ2-7
cdr3_length: 15
clone_size: .
cdr3_nt: TGTGCCAGCAGTGAAGCGTCAGGGGATGCCTACGAGCAGTACTTC
cdr3_aa: CASSEASGDAYEQYF

v_call: TRBV5-1
d_call: .
j_call: TRBJ2-4
cdr3_length: 13
clone_size: once
cdr3_nt: TGCGCCAGCAGCTTGGATGAGATAAACATTCAGTACTTC
cdr3_aa: CASSLDEINIQYF

v_call: TRBV5-4
d_call: TRBD1
j_call: TRBJ1-6
cdr3_length: 16
clone_size: .
cdr3_nt: TGTGCCAGCAGTCCGCATACGGGACAGGTGAATTCACCCCTCCACTTT
cdr3_aa: CASSPHTGQVNSPLHF

v_call: TRBV6-5
d_call: .
j_call: TRBJ2-5
cdr3_length: 13
clone_size: .
cdr3_nt: TGTGCCAGCACCCCCCCGGGGATAGAGACCCAGTACTTC
cdr3_aa: CASTPPGIETQYF

v_call: TRBV11-3
d_call: .
j_call: TRBJ1-3
cdr3_length: 14
clone_size: once
cdr3_nt: TGTGCCAGCACCCCGGGACTCTCTGGAAACACCATATATTTT
cdr3_aa: CASTPGLSGNTIYF

v_call: TRBV14
d_call: TRBD1
j_call: TRBJ2-7
cdr3_length: 18
clone_size: .
cdr3_nt: TGTGCCAGCAGCCAAGCCCCACCGGGGACAGGGTTTCTCTACGAGCAGTACTTC
cdr3_aa: CASSQAPPGTGFLYEQYF

v_call: TRBV6-5
d_call: .
j_call: TRBJ2-5
cdr3_length: 13
clone_size: .
cdr3_nt: TGTGCCAGCAGTTACCTGCGCTTGGAGACCCAGTACTTC
cdr3_aa: CASSYLRLETQYF

v_call: TRBV11-3
d_call: .
j_call: TRBJ2-3
cdr3_length: 16
clone_size: once
cdr3_nt: TGTGCCAGCAGCTTAGAGTCTAGTTACCCTAGGGATACGCAGTATTTT
cdr3_aa: CASSLESSYPRDTQYF

v_call: TRBV15
d_call: .
j_call: TRBJ1-1
cdr3_length: 13
clone_size: .
cdr3_nt: TGTGCCACCAGCAGGAACCAGGACACTGAAGCTTTCTTT
cdr3_aa: CATSRNQDTEAFF

v_call: TRBV27
d_call: .
j_call: TRBJ2-1
cdr3_length: 13
clone_size: .
cdr3_nt: TGTGCCAGCAGACAGTATTCCTACAATGAGCAGTTCTTC
cdr3_aa: CASRQYSYNEQFF

v_call: TRBV7-3
d_call: TRBD1
j_call: TRBJ1-6
cdr3_length: 14
clone_size: .
cdr3_nt: TGTGCCAGCAGCTCAGGGGGCGGTCATTCACCCCTCCACTTT
cdr3_aa: CASSSGGGHSPLHF

v_call: TRBV6-6
d_call: .
j_call: TRBJ1-5
cdr3_length: 11
clone_size: once
cdr3_nt: TGTGCCAGCAGGCGCAATCAGCCCCAGCATTTT
cdr3_aa: CASRRNQPQHF

v_call: TRBV18
d_call: TRBD1
j_call: TRBJ1-1
cdr3_length: 16
clone_size: .
cdr3_nt: TGTGCCAGCTCATTCGGACAGGGGTATTTGAACACTGAAGCTTTCTTT
cdr3_aa: CASSFGQGYLNTEAFF

v_call: TRBV7-7
d_call: TRBD2
j_call: TRBJ2-5
cdr3_length: 18
clone_size: .
cdr3_nt: TGTGCTAGCAGCTTTGGAGGACTAGCGGGGGGAGAACAAGAGACCCAGTACTTC
cdr3_aa: CASSFGGLAGGEQETQYF

v_call: TRBV15
d_call: TRBD1
j_call: TRBJ1-2
cdr3_length: 13
clone_size: .
cdr3_nt: TGTGCCACCAGCCGGGACAGAAACTATGGCTACACCTTC
cdr3_aa: CATSRDRNYGYTF

v_call: TRBV19
d_call: .
j_call: TRBJ1-1
cdr3_length: 13
clone_size: .
cdr3_nt: TGTGCCAGTAGCTTACCGGGGAACACTGAAGCTTTCTTT
cdr3_aa: CASSLPGNTEAFF

v_call: TRBV14
d_call: TRBD1
j_call: TRBJ2-7
cdr3_length: 14
clone_size: .
cdr3_nt: TGTGCCAGCAGCCGAACAGGGGTGTCCTACGAGCAGTACTTC
cdr3_aa: CASSRTGVSYEQYF

v_call: TRBV5-1
d_call: .
j_call: TRBJ1-6
cdr3_length: 13
clone_size: .
cdr3_nt: TGCGCCAGCAGCCTTACAGTGGAATCACCCCTCCACTTT
cdr3_aa: CASSLTVESPLHF

v_call: TRBV9
d_call: .
j_call: TRBJ1-2
cdr3_length: 15
clone_size: once
cdr3_nt: TGTGCCAGCAGCGTAGACGTGACGGGCAACTATGGCTACACCTTC
cdr3_aa: CASSVDVTGNYGYTF

v_call: TRBV6-6
d_call: .
j_call: TRBJ2-4
cdr3_length: 12
clone_size: .
cdr3_nt: TGTGCCAGCGGACCTACCAAAAACATTCAGTACTTC
cdr3_aa: CASGPTKNIQYF

v_call: TRBV5-1
d_call: .
j_call: TRBJ1-1
cdr3_length: 15
clone_size: .
cdr3_nt: TGCGCCAGCTCCTTGGGAGGGATCCTGAACACTGAAGCTTTCTTT
cdr3_aa: CASSLGGILNTEAFF

v_call: TRBV5-5
d_call: TRBD1
j_call: TRBJ1-4
cdr3_length: 19
clone_size: .
cdr3_nt: TGTGCCAGCAGCATTCGGGACAGGTGGGTCAAGTTAGTTAATGAAAAACTGTTTTTT
cdr3_aa: CASSIRDRWVKLVNEKLFF

v_call: TRBV4-1
d_call: .
j_call: TRBJ2-2
cdr3_length: 18
clone_size: .
cdr3_nt: TGCGCCAGCAGCCCAGGAGGAGAAGGACAGATCAACACCGGGGAGCTGTTTTTT
cdr3_aa: CASSPGGEGQINTGELFF